This T cell receptor (beta chain) derives from a study of T cell responses to AZD1222 COVID-19 vaccine. Overall study: Pooling of second doses given at about 4 or about 12 weeks was done.

The study, taken as a whole, reports: Two AZD1222 administrations were followed by greater Spike-specific TCR breadth and depth. Among vaccine-associated CD4 TCRs, coverage spanned spike, with dominance at 160-218 and 743-854.

Comments on this clone: Its cognate antigen is unknown.

Clones were sequenced by immunoSEQ multiplex PCR, and TCRdb holds only the in-frame ones, with some missing. Altogether about 170,000 clones are present, roughly nine tenths being singletons, with the ten largest covering around 6.9%. This clonotype was sampled from an adult in good health. Sample: peripheral blood, taken on day 0 of AZD1222 vaccination.

The CDR3 sequence is CASSYFGDRDQPQHF. CDR3 bases: TGTGCCAGCAGTTACTTTGGGGACCGCGATCAGCCCCAGCATTTT. This chain connects TRBV6-5 to TRBJ1-5; D might be TRBD1 (5 bases). Germline CDR1 is MNHEY and CDR2 is SVGAGI. This CDR3 has 15 amino acids. Trimming took off 1 base at V and 5 bases at J, with 12 bases between the two ends.